The source of this T cell receptor beta chain is a study of T cell responses to AZD1222 COVID-19 vaccine. About this clone itself: Its cognate antigen is unknown.

TCRdb keeps only in-frame clones here, not all; method: immunoSEQ multiplex PCR. The table records some 92,000 clones, around 87% of them present only once. The V end lost 1 base, the J end lost 5 bases, and 11 bases lay between the germline ends. Germline lookup yields CDR1 SEHNR and CDR2 FQNEAQ (reference sequence). CDR3 length: 14 residues. The study's findings and limits: Spike as a whole was targeted by vaccine-associated CD4 TCRs, dominant at 160-218 and 743-854. Repertoire sampling happened only post peak T cell response. The reported proportion of spike-specific TCRs targeting unmutated variant regions was nearly half.

This TCR was sampled from an adult in good health. The V call is TRBV7-9, the J call TRBJ1-1; no firm D call. The sequences come from peripheral blood, collected on day 0 of AZD1222 vaccination. Written as DNA, the CDR3 is TGTGCCAGCAGCTTAGGACTAGGGAGGACTGAAGCTTTCTTT. This sequence encodes CASSLGLGRTEAFF.